The next 13 T cell receptor beta chains were all read from a single sample in a study of T cell responses to AZD1222 COVID-19 vaccine. TCRdb keeps only in-frame clones here, not all; method: immunoSEQ multiplex PCR. Of approximately 100,000 clones detected, 70% to 90% appear once; the ten largest clones hold under 3%. The sample in question was peripheral blood, obtained 28 days after the second AZD1222 dose. Every receptor here comes from an adult who received the AZD1222 COVID-19 vaccine.

This rearrangement joins TRBV7-8 to TRBJ1-1; possible D gene TRBD1, 5 bases. The CDR3 sequence is 14 residues long. Germline CDR1 SGHVS, CDR2 FQNEAQ. The ends were cut back, 5 bases at V and 2 bases at J, with 12 bases in the middle. Here the CDR3 reads CASSRAGPNTEAFF. The DNA for the CDR3 is TGTGCCAGCAGCCGAGCAGGGCCAAACACTGAAGCTTTCTTT.

The chain joins TRBV30 to TRBJ2-1; 10 nucleotides match TRBD2. The CDR3 has 15 residues. The junction had 6 bases not matched to a gene; V was cut back by 3 bases and J by 4 bases. Germline lookup yields CDR1 GTSNPN and CDR2 SVGIG (reference sequence). The CDR3 sequence is CAWSPSGSSYNEQFF. CDR3 sequence (DNA): TGTGCCTGGAGCCCTAGCGGGAGTTCATACAATGAGCAGTTCTTC.

The chain is built from TRBV6-2 or TRBV6-3 and TRBJ1-1; D is unresolved. V was trimmed by 6 bases and J by 5 bases, leaving 13 bases between them. The germline V gene has CDR1 MNHEY and CDR2 SVGEGT. CDR3 size: 13 residues. The CDR3 DNA reads TGTGCCAGCAGACCTGGGAGCGGGACTGAAGCTTTCTTT. Translation: CASRPGSGTEAFF.

The chain has TRBV28 and TRBJ2-7; D gene uncertain. This CDR3 is 13 amino acids long. Trimming took off 6 bases at V and 0 bases at J, with 9 bases between the two ends. From germline, CDR1 is MDHEN and CDR2 SYDVKM. This CDR3 is CASSLTLSYEQYF. The DNA for the CDR3 is TGTGCCAGCAGCTTGACCCTCTCCTACGAGCAGTACTTC. The whole variable domain, filled in from reference TRBV28 and TRBJ2-7, reads DVKVTQSSRYLVKRTGEKVFLECVQDMDHENMFWYRQDPGLGLRLIYFSYDVKMKEKGDIPEGYSVSREKKERFSLILESASTNQTSMYLCASSLTLSYEQYFGPGTRLTVT.

In nucleotides, the CDR3 is TGTGCCAGCAGAGACAGCAACTATAATTCACCCCTCCACTTT. Its translation is CASRDSNYNSPLHF. V is TRBV28 and J is TRBJ1-6; tentatively, D is TRBD1 (5 bases). V lost 6 bases, J lost 3 bases, and 9 bases lay in between. CDR1 is MDHEN, CDR2 SYDVKM, per germline. The CDR3 loop spans 14 amino acids.

CDR3 DNA sequence: TGTGCCAGCAGCTTGGGGACTAGCGGGAGTTACAATGAGCAGTTCTTC. It specifies CASSLGTSGSYNEQFF. The genes are TRBV7-6 and TRBJ2-1; 14 positions agree with TRBD2. V lost 3 bases to trimming and J lost 4 bases; unmatched junction nucleotides: 2. The length of the CDR3 is 16 residues. CDR1 and CDR2 from the germline V gene are SGHVS and FNYEAQ.

The CDR3 here is CASSDWSEAFF. The DNA for the CDR3 is TGTGCCAGCAGTGACTGGTCTGAAGCTTTCTTT. V is TRBV27 and J is TRBJ1-1, with no clear D. CDR3 size: 11 residues. V lost 5 bases and J 6 bases, leaving 7 bases between the germline ends. Germline V CDR1 and CDR2: MNHEY, SMNVEV (reference sequence).

V is TRBV28 and J is TRBJ1-2; 7 bases match TRBD1. The CDR3 is made up of 13 amino acids. CDR1 is MDHEN, CDR2 SYDVKM, per germline. Unmatched junction bases numbered 8, after V lost 9 bases and J lost 4 bases. This CDR3 reads CASGTETFYGYTF. For the CDR3, the DNA is TGTGCCAGTGGGACAGAAACTTTCTATGGCTACACCTTC.

The CDR3 DNA follows: TGTGCCAGCAGCCAGAAGAGGTCCTCCTACGAGCAGTACTTC. It yields the protein CASSQKRSSYEQYF. V gene TRBV3-1 (or the pseudogene TRBV3-2) combines with J gene TRBJ2-7; D remains unclear. The V and J ends lost 3 bases and 0 bases respectively, with 9 bases between them. The length of the CDR3 is 14 residues. Looked up from germline, CDR1 is LGHDT and CDR2 is YNNKEL (reference sequence).

This CDR3 is CASSQQGGFSNTGELFF. The CDR3 DNA follows: TGCGCCAGCAGCCAACAGGGAGGATTCTCGAACACCGGGGAGCTGTTTTTT. V is TRBV4-1 and J is TRBJ2-2, with a weak D call TRBD2 (6 bases). The germline CDR1 and CDR2 sequences are MGHRA and YSYEKL. Trimming left V 2 bases short and J 0 bases short, with 13 bases between. This CDR3 is 17 amino acids long.

The chain has TRBV3-1 (or the pseudogene TRBV3-2) and TRBJ1-6; D might be TRBD1 (5 bases). CDR3 length: 16 amino acids. Germline V lookup: CDR1 LGHDT, CDR2 YNNKEL (reference sequence). V shed 6 bases and J shed 6 bases, with 18 bases lying between them. The CDR3 DNA reads TGTGCCAGCAGAAAAACCGGGACGCAGTCTAATTCACCCCTCCACTTT. As protein: CASRKTGTQSNSPLHF.

The chain's CDR3 is CASSLSGLRPQHF. CDR3 coding DNA: TGTGCCAGCAGTTTATCAGGGCTGCGGCCCCAGCATTTT. This chain connects TRBV27 to TRBJ1-5; D is ambiguous. CDR1 is MNHEY, CDR2 SMNVEV, per germline (reference sequence). The V and J ends lost 0 bases and 9 bases respectively, with 9 bases between them. This CDR3 spans 13 amino acids.

The J gene is TRBJ2-1, the V gene TRBV4-2; 9 nucleotides agree with TRBD2. Trimming took 0 bases from V and 5 from J; bases not matched to a gene: 5. CDR1 and CDR2 from the germline V gene are LGHNA and YNFKEQ. There are 16 residues in the CDR3. CDR3 amino acids: CASSQDWSSGNNEQFF. The CDR3 DNA sequence: TGTGCCAGCAGCCAAGATTGGTCTAGCGGGAACAATGAGCAGTTCTTC.